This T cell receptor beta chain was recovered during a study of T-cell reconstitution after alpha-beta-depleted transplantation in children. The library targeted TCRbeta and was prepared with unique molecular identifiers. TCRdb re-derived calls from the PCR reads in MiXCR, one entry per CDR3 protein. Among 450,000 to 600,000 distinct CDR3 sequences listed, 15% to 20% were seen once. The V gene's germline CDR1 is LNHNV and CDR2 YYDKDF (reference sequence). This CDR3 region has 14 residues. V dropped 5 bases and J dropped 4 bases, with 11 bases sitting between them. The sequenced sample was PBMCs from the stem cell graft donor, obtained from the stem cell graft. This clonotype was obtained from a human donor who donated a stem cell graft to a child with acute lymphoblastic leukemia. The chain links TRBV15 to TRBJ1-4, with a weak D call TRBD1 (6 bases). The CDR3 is CATSSTRGNEKLFF. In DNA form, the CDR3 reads TGTGCCACCAGCTCGACCAGGGGTAATGAAAAACTGTTTTTT.